The subject of this entry is one T cell receptor (beta chain). As yet, its antigen is unknown. The germline CDR1 and CDR2 sequences are SGHTA and FQGNSA. The CDR3 has 16 amino acids. V shed 2 bases and J shed 5 bases, with 15 bases lying between them. The table came from immunoSEQ multiplex PCR; TCRdb's copy has only in-frame clones and leaves some out. The table shows more than 30,000 clones, with roughly 86% occurring only once. The sample originates from a study of T cells in localized non-small cell lung cancer. Study-level findings and limits: Appearances in adjacent lung were noted for a median 57 of the top 100 tumor clones.

This sequence joins TRBV7-2 and TRBJ2-2; D tentatively reads TRBD1 or TRBD2 (6 bases each). Here the sequenced sample was peripheral blood mononuclear cells, taken before any cancer treatment. The receptor was derived from a woman aged 40 to 75 with stage III lung adenocarcinoma. The CDR3 DNA reads as TGTGCCAGCAGCTTATTGGGGGGCGCCCGGACCGGGGAGCTGTTTTTT. Translating it yields CASSLLGGARTGELFF.